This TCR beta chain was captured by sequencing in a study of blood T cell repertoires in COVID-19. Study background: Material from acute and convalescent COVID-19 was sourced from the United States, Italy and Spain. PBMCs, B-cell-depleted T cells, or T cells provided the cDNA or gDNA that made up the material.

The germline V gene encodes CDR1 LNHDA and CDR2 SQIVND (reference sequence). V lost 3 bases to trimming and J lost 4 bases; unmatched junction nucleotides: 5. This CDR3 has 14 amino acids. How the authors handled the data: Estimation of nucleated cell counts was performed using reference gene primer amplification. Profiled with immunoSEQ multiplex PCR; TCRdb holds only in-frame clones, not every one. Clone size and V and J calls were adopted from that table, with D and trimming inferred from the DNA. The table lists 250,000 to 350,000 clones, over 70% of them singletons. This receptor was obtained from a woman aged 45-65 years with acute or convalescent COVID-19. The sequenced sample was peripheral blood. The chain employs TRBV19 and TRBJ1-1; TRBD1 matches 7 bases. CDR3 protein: CASSITGVGTEAFF. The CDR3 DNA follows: TGTGCCAGTAGTATCACAGGGGTAGGCACTGAAGCTTTCTTT. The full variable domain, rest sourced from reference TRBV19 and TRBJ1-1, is DGGITQSPKYLFRKEGQNVTLSCEQNLNHDAMYWYRQDPGQGLRLIYYSQIVNDFQKGDIAEGYSVSREKKESFPLTVTSAQKNPTAFYLCASSITGVGTEAFFGQGTRLTVV.